This T cell receptor beta chain was identified in a study of cytomegalovirus exposure and HLA in healthy donors. This CDR3 comprises 16 residues. CDR1 SEHNR and CDR2 FQNEAQ come from the germline V gene (reference sequence). PCR primers comprised 60 Vbeta and 13 Jbeta primers. Profiling relied on immunoSEQ multiplex PCR, and the TCRdb table lists in-frame clones only, not all of them. This table has more than 130,000 clones, roughly three quarters appearing once. Study-wide results and caveats: In vitro assays verified that three CMV-associated chains recognized CMV antigens specifically.

Donors consisted of healthy bone marrow donors. Concerning this clone: The antigen remains undetermined.

The sequence was collected from a man aged 18 to 29 in good health and CMV-seronegative. Sequencing was done on a sample of PBMCs. This chain links TRBV7-9 with TRBJ2-5; 8 nucleotides align to TRBD2. The J call may be in error: the DNA end matches TRBJ2-7 better. The DNA for the CDR3 is TGTGCCAGCAGCTTAGGGGCTAGCGGGCGAACCTACGAGCAGTACTTC. Protein: CASSLGASGRTYEQYF.